These T cell receptor beta chains were read from a single sample in a study of blood T cells in healthy people across ages. In TCRdb, the 5' RACE reads were re-called with MiXCR into one record per CDR3 protein. The sample includes about 1.8 million distinct CDR3 sequences, around 50% of them seen just once. Specimen: blood. The receptors derive from a woman aged 40-49 years in good health. Both conserved end residues are trimmed from each CDR3. The D gene is left open where the match is weak. The listing skips clone size in some rows; elsewhere it reads once, few, many or a size class.

TRBD2	few	TRBV20-1	TRBJ2-7	SARDGRGGNSYEQY
-	-	TRBV6-5	TRBJ2-3	ASSNSGLTDTQY
-	-	TRBV20-1	TRBJ1-5	SAKVNRIGNQPQH
-	-	TRBV20-1	TRBJ2-1	SADDISSYNEQF
TRBD2	-	TRBV12-3/TRBV12-4	TRBJ2-1	ATRPPNPGLAGNNEQF
-	-	TRBV20-1	TRBJ1-2	SAKTSPGLNYGYT
-	few	TRBV28	TRBJ1-2	ASSPGLANYGYT
-	-	TRBV2	TRBJ2-5	ASSEAGAVQETQY
-	-	TRBV20-1	TRBJ2-3	SAVDTPTDTQY
-	-	TRBV4-3	-	ASSQEGGGFYNEQY
TRBD2	few	TRBV6-4	TRBJ2-1	ASSESGGGNEQF
-	-	TRBV20-1	TRBJ2-1	SATPTVFSYNERF
-	-	TRBV4-1	TRBJ2-3	ASSQDHHSLTDTQY
-	few	TRBV6-2/TRBV6-3	TRBJ2-5	ASSTALKTQY
-	-	TRBV6-5	TRBJ1-4	ASSYSPTVFNEKLF
-	many	TRBV29-1	TRBJ2-5	SVDRGFETQY
-	-	TRBV27	TRBJ2-4	ASSLGGAQNIQY
-	few	TRBV29-1	TRBJ2-7	SAVNREAEQY
TRBD1	-	TRBV5-1	TRBJ1-3	ASSERTGSGNTIY
-	many	TRBV5-1	TRBJ2-5	ASSFGTVQETQY
-	once	TRBV6-1	TRBJ2-5	ASYWDFAETQY
-	few	TRBV20-1	TRBJ2-3	SADGRTTPKGGYTQY
-	-	TRBV7-2	TRBJ2-5	ANSSDRETQY
-	-	TRBV29-1	TRBJ2-1	SVEGSSQLGYNEQF
TRBD1	-	TRBV25-1	TRBJ2-3	ASRASGTGGLDTQY
TRBD2	-	TRBV7-2	TRBJ2-3	ASSLVFGGRLAGTDTQY
TRBD1	-	TRBV9	TRBJ1-2	ASSATGTQGYT
TRBD1	few	TRBV3-1	TRBJ2-7	ASSPGQGKEQY
TRBD2	-	TRBV7-2	TRBJ2-3	ASRLAGGADTQY
-	few	TRBV7-2	TRBJ2-1	ASTPRGGPTNEQF
-	-	TRBV24-1	TRBJ1-2	ATSVSLNYGYT